Following are 24 T cell receptor beta chains from one sample sequenced in a study of cytomegalovirus exposure and HLA in healthy donors (dated by TCRdb to 2016 to 2017). Library creation used the immunoSEQ multiplex PCR assay. This immuneACCESS table, as held by TCRdb, lists in-frame sequences with V and J called but not all clones. Of the missing ones, under half trace to an unresolved V gene in checked studies; the others have no known cause. Present in this sample are roughly 130,000 clones, about nine tenths of which were seen just once. Jointly, the top ten make up less than 1.5% of the sample. Sequencing was performed on PBMCs. These receptors all come from a man aged 30 to 45 in good health and CMV-seronegative.

The chain has TRBV21-1 and TRBJ2-4; the tabulated D call, TRBD1, remains unverified against the DNA. TRBV21-1 is listed as a pseudogene. This CDR3 has 16 residues. The CDR3 sequence is CASSSKGSGPKNIQYF. CDR3 nucleotide sequence: TGTGCCAGCAGCTCAAAAGGTTCAGGTCCCAAAAACATTCAGTACTTC.

The chain is built from TRBV11-2 and TRBJ2-7; D is uncertain. Looked up from germline, CDR1 is SGHAT and CDR2 is FQNNGV. The CDR3 is 14 residues long. Trimming removed 3 bases at V and 2 bases at J, with 11 bases between. The CDR3 DNA reads TGTGCCAGCAGCTTCTTTTCAAGCCCCTACGAGCAGTACTTC. It codes for CASSFFSSPYEQYF.

This clone was recorded a few times. V and J are TRBV5-6 and TRBJ2-2; D remains unclear. V gave up 2 bases and J gave up 0 bases, with 5 bases separating them. CDR1 is SGHDT and CDR2 is YYEEEE in the germline V gene. The length of the CDR3 is 14 residues. CDR3 in DNA: TGTGCCAGCAGCTTCCTAGCGAACACCGGGGAGCTGTTTTTT. Its protein is CASSFLANTGELFF.

The gene calls are TRBV6-6 and TRBJ2-3, with TRBD1 matching over 7 bases. The V and J ends lost 2 bases and 1 base, in that order; junction bases with no gene match: 3. This CDR3 spans 15 amino acids. Germline V lookup: CDR1 MNHNY, CDR2 SVGAGI (reference sequence). The CDR3 loop is CASSYQDRGTDTQYF. The CDR3 DNA follows: TGTGCCAGCAGTTACCAAGACAGGGGCACAGATACGCAGTATTTT.

This clone was recorded once. V and J are TRBV30 and TRBJ1-1; 10 bases are shared with TRBD1. The CDR3 spans 17 residues. Trimming cost V 3 bases and J 6 bases; bases outside gene matches: 16. Germline CDR1 reads GTSNPN; CDR2 reads SVGIG (reference sequence). This CDR3 is CAWRVYWGQGRAAEAFF. For the CDR3, the DNA is TGTGCCTGGAGGGTATACTGGGGACAGGGGCGTGCTGCTGAAGCTTTCTTT. Full variable domain (rest looked up from reference TRBV30 and TRBJ1-1): SQTIHQWPATLVQPVGSPLSLECTVEGTSNPNLYWYRQAAGRGLQLLFYSVGIGQISSEVPQNLSASRPQDRQFILSSKKLLLSDSGFYLCAWRVYWGQGRAAEAFFGQGTRLTVV.

The chain employs TRBV30 and TRBJ2-7; 7 nucleotides match TRBD2. This CDR3 has 13 amino acids. Losses at the gene ends were 4 bases for V and 2 bases for J; bases not matched to a gene: 5. Per germline, CDR1 GTSNPN and CDR2 SVGIG (reference sequence). The DNA of the CDR3 is TGTGCCTGGATGGGCGGGAGAACCTACGAGCAGTACTTC. Its translation is CAWMGGRTYEQYF. Drawing the rest from reference TRBV30 and TRBJ2-7, the complete variable domain is SQTIHQWPATLVQPVGSPLSLECTVEGTSNPNLYWYRQAAGRGLQLLFYSVGIGQISSEVPQNLSASRPQDRQFILSSKKLLLSDSGFYLCAWMGGRTYEQYFGPGTRLTVT.

This sequence joins TRBV23-1 and TRBJ1-5, with 7 bases aligning to TRBD1. TRBV23-1 is marked as an open reading frame, function uncertain. The CDR3 contains 15 residues. Trimming removed 3 bases from V and 4 bases from J; junction bases left unmatched: 6. For the CDR3, the DNA is TGCGCCAGCAGTCACAGCCGACAGGGTAATCAGCCCCAGCATTTT. Its protein product is CASSHSRQGNQPQHF.

As for this clone: At one boundary the junction diverges from the germline segment, which might be a read error. The rearrangement uses TRBV5-1 and TRBJ2-7; 8 bases map to TRBD2. Germline V lookup: CDR1 SGHRS, CDR2 YFSETQ. The CDR3 is 12 residues long. CDR3 sequence (DNA): TGCGCCAGCAGCTTAGAAAGCGGGAGTACGAACTTC. Translated: CASSLESGSTNF.

V and J are TRBV15 and TRBJ2-1; TRBD2 aligns across 11 bases. In germline, CDR1 is LNHNV, CDR2 YYDKDF (reference sequence). This CDR3 region has 15 residues. V shed 4 bases, J shed 4 bases, and the junction held 3 bases outside the gene matches. CDR3: CATSTGLAVYNEQFF. CDR3 sequence (DNA): TGTGCCACCAGCACGGGACTAGCGGTTTACAATGAGCAGTTCTTC.

The V and J genes are TRBV5-4 and TRBJ1-1; D unclear. V was trimmed by 4 bases and J by 3 bases, leaving 10 bases between them. The germline gives CDR1 SGHNT, CDR2 YYREEE (reference sequence). The CDR3 spans 13 residues. CDR3 DNA sequence: TGTGCCAGCAGCCCTGGGCTGGACACTGAAGCTTTCTTT. It translates to CASSPGLDTEAFF. Together with reference TRBV5-4 and TRBJ1-1, the CDR3 gives the full variable domain: ETGVTQSPTHLIKTRGQQVTLRCSSQSGHNTVSWYQQALGQGPQFIFQYYREEENGRGNFPPRFSGLQFPNYSSELNVNALELDDSALYLCASSPGLDTEAFFGQGTRLTVV.

This chain links TRBV7-2 with TRBJ2-6, with D uncertain. Trimming removed 8 bases at V and 4 bases at J, with 9 bases between. The CDR3 extends over 13 amino acids. Looked up from germline, CDR1 is SGHTA and CDR2 is FQGNSA. The CDR3 spells CASRFGGANVLTF. CDR3 DNA: TGTGCCAGCCGATTCGGGGGGGCCAACGTCCTGACTTTC.

The chain has TRBV19 and TRBJ1-4; a possible D gene is TRBD1 (5 bases). V shed 5 bases and J shed 6 bases, with 19 bases lying between them. Germline V lookup: CDR1 LNHDA, CDR2 SQIVND (reference sequence). The CDR3 runs 16 residues. CDR3 nucleotides: TGTGCCAGTAGTGGCCTATTCACAGGCCTGGATGAAAAACTGTTTTTT. Amino acids: CASSGLFTGLDEKLFF. Combining the CDR3 with reference TRBV19 and TRBJ1-4 gives the whole variable domain DGGITQSPKYLFRKEGQNVTLSCEQNLNHDAMYWYRQDPGQGLRLIYYSQIVNDFQKGDIAEGYSVSREKKESFPLTVTSAQKNPTAFYLCASSGLFTGLDEKLFFGSGTQLSVL.

The chain is built from TRBV9 and TRBJ2-7; D may be TRBD2 (6 bases). Trimming removed 3 bases at V and 3 bases at J, with 13 bases between. Germline assignment: CDR1 SGDLS and CDR2 YYNGEE. The CDR3 sequence is 14 residues long. The CDR3 bases are TGTGCCAGCAGCGCAACTAGCAGTAGCTACGAGCAGTACTTC. It encodes CASSATSSSYEQYF.

V and J are TRBV6-6 and TRBJ1-1, with D uncertain. The CDR3 runs to 11 residues. V was cut by 7 bases and J by 3 bases, with 6 bases left in between. Germline values: CDR1 MNHNY, CDR2 SVGAGI (reference sequence). CDR3 sequence reads: CASTRYTEAFF. The CDR3 DNA reads as TGTGCCAGCACCAGGTACACTGAAGCTTTCTTT.

This clone was detected only a few times. The CDR3 loop reads CASPAQSGAQETQYF. DNA of the CDR3: TGTGCCAGCCCCGCCCAGAGCGGCGCACAAGAGACCCAGTACTTC. The chain carries TRBV2 and TRBJ2-5; D may be TRBD2 (5 bases). The germline V and J ends were trimmed by 8 bases and 2 bases, with 18 bases remaining between them. The CDR3 has 15 residues. Germline V gene sequence: CDR1 SNHLY, CDR2 FYNNEI.

The gene calls are TRBV30 and TRBJ1-6; D ambiguous. Germline CDR1 is GTSNPN and CDR2 is SVGIG (reference sequence). The length of the CDR3 is 12 residues. Trimming removed 6 bases at V and 14 bases at J, with 17 bases between. CDR3 sequence: CACLPGGRSLHF. DNA of the CDR3: TGTGCCTGCCTCCCGGGAGGTCGGTCCCTCCACTTT. Full variable domain (outside the CDR3, taken from reference TRBV30 and TRBJ1-6): SQTIHQWPATLVQPVGSPLSLECTVEGTSNPNLYWYRQAAGRGLQLLFYSVGIGQISSEVPQNLSASRPQDRQFILSSKKLLLSDSGFYLCACLPGGRSLHFGNGTRLTVT.

The V call is TRBV6-4, the J call TRBJ2-3, with 7 bases lining up with TRBD2. V was clipped by 2 bases and J by 2 bases; unmatched bases: 7. Germline loops: CDR1 MRHNA, CDR2 SNTAGT. This CDR3 region has 16 residues. The CDR3 nucleotides are TGTGCCAGCAGTGACATCGGGGGAGGGACCACAGATACGCAGTATTTT. It translates to CASSDIGGGTTDTQYF.

The chain has TRBV25-1 and TRBJ2-3; TRBD2 agrees at 9 bases. The CDR3 totals 14 residues. J was trimmed by 6 bases and V by 3 bases; bases with no gene match: 4. CDR1 MGHDK and CDR2 SYGVNS come from the germline V gene. CDR3 coding DNA: TGTGCCAGCAGTGATGGGGCGGGGGGGGATACGCAGTATTTT. This encodes CASSDGAGGDTQYF.

The rearrangement links TRBV25-1 to TRBJ2-4; TRBD1 aligns across 10 bases. CDR1 and CDR2 from the germline V gene are MGHDK and SYGVNS. V trimming: 4 bases; J trimming: 0 bases; junction bases outside the gene matches: 9. This CDR3 comprises 18 residues. The CDR3 DNA reads as TGTGCCAGCAGTGGGACAGGGGGTGCATGGTCAGCCAAAAACATTCAGTACTTC. Translated, it gives CASSGTGGAWSAKNIQYF.

This clone was seen once. The rearrangement joins TRBV9 to TRBJ1-2; D remains ambiguous. The length of the CDR3 is 14 residues. Germline V gives CDR1 SGDLS, CDR2 YYNGEE. Trimming took 1 base from V and 0 from J, leaving 7 bases between them. The CDR3 sequence is CASSVPRPNYGYTF. For the CDR3, the DNA is TGTGCCAGCAGCGTACCCAGGCCTAACTATGGCTACACCTTC.

This chain joins TRBV27 and TRBJ1-5; D gene unclear. Trimming shortened V by 2 bases and J by 6 bases, and 11 bases separated the two germline ends. The germline V gene encodes CDR1 MNHEY and CDR2 SMNVEV (reference sequence). The CDR3 contains 14 residues. CDR3 DNA: TGTGCCAGCAGTTTAACCGGCAGGCCTCAGCCCCAGCATTTT. Translated, it gives CASSLTGRPQPQHF.

The chain links TRBV5-6 to TRBJ1-2; 10 bases map to TRBD1. The CDR3 spans 15 residues. Looked up from germline, CDR1 is SGHDT and CDR2 is YYEEEE. Unmatched junction bases numbered 10, after V lost 4 bases and J lost 7 bases. This CDR3 reads CASSPGTGAPLGYTF. The CDR3 bases are TGTGCCAGCAGCCCTGGGACAGGGGCGCCTCTTGGCTACACCTTC.

CDR3 sequence reads: CASSLKATGTKTGELFF. CDR3 DNA: TGTGCCAGCAGCTTAAAAGCGACAGGGACAAAGACCGGGGAGCTGTTTTTT. The genes are TRBV5-8 and TRBJ2-2; the match to TRBD1 covers 7 bases. The CDR3 has 17 amino acids. After removal of 2 bases from V and 5 bases from J, the junction contained 12 bases not matched to a gene. Germline V CDR1 and CDR2: SGHTS, YDEGEE.

The rearrangement uses TRBV19 and TRBJ2-7; possible D gene TRBD2, 6 bases. The V and J ends lost 4 bases and 2 bases respectively, with 12 bases between them. The CDR3 runs to 14 residues. From germline, CDR1 is LNHDA and CDR2 SQIVND (reference sequence). CDR3 region: CASSTREGAYEQYF. CDR3 DNA sequence: TGTGCCAGTAGTACGCGGGAAGGAGCCTACGAGCAGTACTTC. Complete variable domain (other parts from reference TRBV19 and TRBJ2-7): DGGITQSPKYLFRKEGQNVTLSCEQNLNHDAMYWYRQDPGQGLRLIYYSQIVNDFQKGDIAEGYSVSREKKESFPLTVTSAQKNPTAFYLCASSTREGAYEQYFGPGTRLTVT.